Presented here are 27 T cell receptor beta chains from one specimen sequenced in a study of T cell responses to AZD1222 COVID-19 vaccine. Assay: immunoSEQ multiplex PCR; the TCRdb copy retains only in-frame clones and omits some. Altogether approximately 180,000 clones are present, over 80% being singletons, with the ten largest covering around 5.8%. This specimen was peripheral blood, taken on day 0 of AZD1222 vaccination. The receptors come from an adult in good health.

As DNA, the CDR3 is TGTGCCAGCAGCTTGAATCTCCCGGGGGAGACCCAGTACTTC. As protein: CASSLNLPGETQYF. The chain links TRBV5-4 to TRBJ2-5; D might be TRBD2 (5 bases). CDR1 SGHNT and CDR2 YYREEE come from the germline V gene (reference sequence). The V and J ends lost 1 base and 5 bases respectively, with 12 bases between them. The CDR3 spans 14 residues. The full variable domain, with the rest looked up from reference TRBV5-4 and TRBJ2-5, is ETGVTQSPTHLIKTRGQQVTLRCSSQSGHNTVSWYQQALGQGPQFIFQYYREEENGRGNFPPRFSGLQFPNYSSELNVNALELDDSALYLCASSLNLPGETQYFGPGTRLLVL.

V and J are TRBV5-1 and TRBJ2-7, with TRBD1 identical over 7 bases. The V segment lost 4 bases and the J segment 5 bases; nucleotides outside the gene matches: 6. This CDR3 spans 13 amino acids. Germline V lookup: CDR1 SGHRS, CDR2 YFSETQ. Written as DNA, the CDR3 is TGCGCCAGCAGCCCACAGGGGAACAACGAGCAGTACTTC. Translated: CASSPQGNNEQYF. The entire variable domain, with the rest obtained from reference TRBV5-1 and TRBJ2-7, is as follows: KAGVTQTPRYLIKTRGQQVTLSCSPISGHRSVSWYQQTPGQGLQFLFEYFSETQRNKGNFPGRFSGRQFSNSRSEMNVSTLELGDSALYLCASSPQGNNEQYFGPGTRLTVT.

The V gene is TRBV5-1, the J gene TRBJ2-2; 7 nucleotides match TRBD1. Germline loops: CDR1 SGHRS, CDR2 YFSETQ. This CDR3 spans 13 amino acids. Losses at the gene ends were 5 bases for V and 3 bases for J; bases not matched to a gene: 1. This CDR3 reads CASRQGDTGELFF. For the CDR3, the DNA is TGCGCCAGCAGGCAGGGGGACACCGGGGAGCTGTTTTTT. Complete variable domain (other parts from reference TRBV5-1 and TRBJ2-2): KAGVTQTPRYLIKTRGQQVTLSCSPISGHRSVSWYQQTPGQGLQFLFEYFSETQRNKGNFPGRFSGRQFSNSRSEMNVSTLELGDSALYLCASRQGDTGELFFGEGSRLTVL.

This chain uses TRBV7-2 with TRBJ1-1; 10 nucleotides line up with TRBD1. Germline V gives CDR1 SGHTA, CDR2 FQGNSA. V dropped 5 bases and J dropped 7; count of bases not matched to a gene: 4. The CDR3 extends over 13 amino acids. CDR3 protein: CASSPRTGGEAFF. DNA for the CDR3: TGTGCCAGCAGCCCTCGGACAGGGGGTGAAGCTTTCTTT.

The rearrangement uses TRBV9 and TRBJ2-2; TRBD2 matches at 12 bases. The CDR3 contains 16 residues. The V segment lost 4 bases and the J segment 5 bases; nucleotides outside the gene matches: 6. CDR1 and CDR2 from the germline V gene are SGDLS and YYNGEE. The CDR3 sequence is CASSPQGTSGTGELFF. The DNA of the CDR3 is TGTGCCAGCAGCCCCCAAGGGACTAGCGGGACCGGGGAGCTGTTTTTT.

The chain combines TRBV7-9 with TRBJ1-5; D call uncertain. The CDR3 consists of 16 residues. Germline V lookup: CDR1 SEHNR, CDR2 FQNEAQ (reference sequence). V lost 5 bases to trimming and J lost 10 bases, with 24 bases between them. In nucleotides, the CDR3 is TGTGCCAGCAGCCCCCAAACGTCCGGCGCCAGTGCCCCCCAGCATTTT. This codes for CASSPQTSGASAPQHF.

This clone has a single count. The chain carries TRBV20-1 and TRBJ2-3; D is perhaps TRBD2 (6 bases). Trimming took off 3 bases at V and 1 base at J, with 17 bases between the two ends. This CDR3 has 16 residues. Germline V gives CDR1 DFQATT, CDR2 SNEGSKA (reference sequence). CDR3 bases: TGCAGTGCTAGTCCCTCGGGGGATAGAGGCACAGATACGCAGTATTTT. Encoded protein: CSASPSGDRGTDTQYF.

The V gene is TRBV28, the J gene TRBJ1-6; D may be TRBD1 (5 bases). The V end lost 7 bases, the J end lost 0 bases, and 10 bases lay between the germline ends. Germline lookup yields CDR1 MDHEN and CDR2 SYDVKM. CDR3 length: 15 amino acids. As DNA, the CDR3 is TGTGCCAGCACAACGACAGACTCCTATAATTCACCCCTCCACTTT. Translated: CASTTTDSYNSPLHF.

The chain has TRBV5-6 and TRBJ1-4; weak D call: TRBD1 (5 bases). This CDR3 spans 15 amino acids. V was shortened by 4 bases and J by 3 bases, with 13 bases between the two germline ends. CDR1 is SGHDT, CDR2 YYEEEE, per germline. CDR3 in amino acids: CASSHQGEANEKLFF. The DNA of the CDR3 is TGTGCCAGCAGCCACCAGGGAGAAGCTAATGAAAAACTGTTTTTT.

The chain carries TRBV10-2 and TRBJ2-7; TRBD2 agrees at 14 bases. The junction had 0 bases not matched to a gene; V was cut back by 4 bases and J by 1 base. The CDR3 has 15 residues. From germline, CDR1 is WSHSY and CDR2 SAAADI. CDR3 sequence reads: CASSGLAGGSYEQYF. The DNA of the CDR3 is TGCGCCAGCAGTGGACTAGCGGGGGGGTCCTACGAGCAGTACTTC.

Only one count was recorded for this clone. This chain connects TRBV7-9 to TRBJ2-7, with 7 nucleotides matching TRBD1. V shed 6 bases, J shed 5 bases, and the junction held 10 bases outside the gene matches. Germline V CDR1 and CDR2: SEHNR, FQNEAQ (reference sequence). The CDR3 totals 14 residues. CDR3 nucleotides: TGTGCCAGCAGTCGAGACCTGACAGGGCACGAGCAGTACTTC. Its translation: CASSRDLTGHEQYF.

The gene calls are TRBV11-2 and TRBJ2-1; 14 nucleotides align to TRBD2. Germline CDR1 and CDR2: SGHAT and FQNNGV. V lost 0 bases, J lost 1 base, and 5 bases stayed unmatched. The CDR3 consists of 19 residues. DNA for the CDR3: TGTGCCAGCAGCTTAGATGGGACTAGCGGGAGTTGGTCCTACAATGAGCAGTTCTTC. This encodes CASSLDGTSGSWSYNEQFF.

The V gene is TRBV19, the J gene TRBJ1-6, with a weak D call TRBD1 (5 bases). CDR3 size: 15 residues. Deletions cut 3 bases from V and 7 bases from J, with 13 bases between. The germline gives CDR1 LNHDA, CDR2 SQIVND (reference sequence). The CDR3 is CASSIGSGRNSPLHF. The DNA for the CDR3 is TGTGCCAGTAGTATCGGGTCAGGGAGGAATTCACCCCTCCACTTT.

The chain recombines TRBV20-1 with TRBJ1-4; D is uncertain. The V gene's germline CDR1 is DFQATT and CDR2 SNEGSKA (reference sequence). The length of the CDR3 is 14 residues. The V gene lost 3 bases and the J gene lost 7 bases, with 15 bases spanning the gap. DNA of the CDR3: TGCAGTGCTAGTAATTCACAGTGGGGTGAAAAACTGTTTTTT. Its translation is CSASNSQWGEKLFF.

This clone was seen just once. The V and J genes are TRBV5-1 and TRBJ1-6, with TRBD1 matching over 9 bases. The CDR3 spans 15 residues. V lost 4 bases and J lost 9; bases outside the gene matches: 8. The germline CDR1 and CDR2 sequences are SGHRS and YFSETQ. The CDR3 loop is CASSPGTGQGSPLHF. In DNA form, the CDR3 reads TGCGCCAGCAGCCCGGGGACAGGGCAGGGTTCACCCCTCCACTTT.

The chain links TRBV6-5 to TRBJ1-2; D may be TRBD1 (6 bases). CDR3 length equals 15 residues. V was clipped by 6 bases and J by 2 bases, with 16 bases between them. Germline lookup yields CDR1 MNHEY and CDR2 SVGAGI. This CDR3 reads CASRAERGVNYGYTF. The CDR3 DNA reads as TGTGCCAGCAGGGCCGAGAGGGGGGTCAACTATGGCTACACCTTC.

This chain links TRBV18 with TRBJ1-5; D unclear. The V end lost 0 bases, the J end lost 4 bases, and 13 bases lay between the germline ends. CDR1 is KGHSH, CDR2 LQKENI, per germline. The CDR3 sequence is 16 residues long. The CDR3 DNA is TGTGCCAGCTCACCACCTCTTATTGGCGCTAATCAGCCCCAGCATTTT. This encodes CASSPPLIGANQPQHF. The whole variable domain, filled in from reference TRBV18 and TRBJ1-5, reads NAGVMQNPRHLVRRRGQEARLRCSPMKGHSHVYWYRQLPEEGLKFMVYLQKENIIDESGMPKERFSAEFPKEGPSILRIQQVVRGDSAAYFCASSPPLIGANQPQHFGDGTRLSIL.

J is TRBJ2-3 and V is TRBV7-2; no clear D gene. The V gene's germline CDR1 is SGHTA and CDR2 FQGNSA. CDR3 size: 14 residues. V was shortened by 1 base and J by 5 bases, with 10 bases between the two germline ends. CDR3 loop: CASSLGRVGDTQYF. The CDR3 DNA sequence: TGTGCCAGCAGCTTAGGGAGAGTCGGAGATACGCAGTATTTT.

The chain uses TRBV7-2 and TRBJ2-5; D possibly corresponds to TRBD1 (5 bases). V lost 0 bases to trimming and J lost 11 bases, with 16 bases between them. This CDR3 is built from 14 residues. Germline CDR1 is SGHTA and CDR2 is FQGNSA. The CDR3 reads CASSLAQGVRGQYF. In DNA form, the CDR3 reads TGTGCCAGCAGCTTAGCGCAAGGTGTAAGGGGACAGTACTTC.

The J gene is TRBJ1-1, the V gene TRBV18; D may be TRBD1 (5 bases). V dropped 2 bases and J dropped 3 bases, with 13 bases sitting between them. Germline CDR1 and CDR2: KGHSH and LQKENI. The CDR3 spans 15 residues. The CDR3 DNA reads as TGTGCCAGCTCACCAGGGGGTACGCGGTACACTGAAGCTTTCTTT. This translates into CASSPGGTRYTEAFF.

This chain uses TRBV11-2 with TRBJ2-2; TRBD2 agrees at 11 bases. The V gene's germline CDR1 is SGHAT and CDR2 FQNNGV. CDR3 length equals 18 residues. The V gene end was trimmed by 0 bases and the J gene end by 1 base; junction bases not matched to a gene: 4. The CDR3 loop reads CASSLDRGLAVNTGELFF. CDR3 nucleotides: TGTGCCAGCAGCTTAGATCGGGGACTAGCGGTGAACACCGGGGAGCTGTTTTTT.

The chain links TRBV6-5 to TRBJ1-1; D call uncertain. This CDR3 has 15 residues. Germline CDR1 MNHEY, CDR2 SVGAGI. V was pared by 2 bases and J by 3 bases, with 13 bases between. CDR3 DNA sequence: TGTGCCAGCAGTTACACCCCGGGTGGGGACACTGAAGCTTTCTTT. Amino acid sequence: CASSYTPGGDTEAFF.

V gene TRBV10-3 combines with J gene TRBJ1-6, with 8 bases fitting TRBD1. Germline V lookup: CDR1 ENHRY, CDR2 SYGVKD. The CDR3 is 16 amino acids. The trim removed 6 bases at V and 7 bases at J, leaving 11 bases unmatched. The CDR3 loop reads CAISGPGQGLNSPLHF. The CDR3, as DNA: TGTGCCATCAGCGGACCCGGACAGGGACTAAATTCACCCCTCCACTTT.

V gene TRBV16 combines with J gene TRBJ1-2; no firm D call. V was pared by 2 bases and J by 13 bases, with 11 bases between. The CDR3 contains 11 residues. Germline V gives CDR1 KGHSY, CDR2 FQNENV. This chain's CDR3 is CASSQLGAGTF. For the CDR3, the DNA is TGTGCCAGCAGCCAACTAGGCGCGGGCACCTTC.

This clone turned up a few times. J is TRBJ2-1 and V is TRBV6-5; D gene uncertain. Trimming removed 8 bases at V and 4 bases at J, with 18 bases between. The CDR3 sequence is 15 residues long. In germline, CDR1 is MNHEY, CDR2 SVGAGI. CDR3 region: CASRDQVGTYNEQFF. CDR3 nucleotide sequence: TGTGCCAGCCGAGACCAAGTCGGAACATACAATGAGCAGTTCTTC.

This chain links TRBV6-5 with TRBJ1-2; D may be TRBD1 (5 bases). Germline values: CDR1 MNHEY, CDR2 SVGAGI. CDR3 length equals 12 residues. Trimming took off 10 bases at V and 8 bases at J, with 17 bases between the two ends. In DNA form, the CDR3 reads TGTGCCACCCTGGGATTGGGGGTGGGCTACACCTTC. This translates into CATLGLGVGYTF.

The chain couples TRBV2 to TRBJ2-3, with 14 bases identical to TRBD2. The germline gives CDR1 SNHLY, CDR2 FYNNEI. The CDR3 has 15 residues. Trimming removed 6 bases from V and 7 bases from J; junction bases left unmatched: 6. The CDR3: CASSRTSGGRNTQYF. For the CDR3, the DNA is TGTGCCAGCAGCCGGACTAGCGGGGGGCGGAATACGCAGTATTTT. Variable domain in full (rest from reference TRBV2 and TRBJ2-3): EPEVTQTPSHQVTQMGQEVILRCVPISNHLYFYWYRQILGQKVEFLVSFYNNEISEKSEIFDDQFSVERPDGSNFTLKIRSTKLEDSAMYFCASSRTSGGRNTQYFGPGTRLTVL.